A single sample is the source of the 4 T cell receptor beta chains below, sequenced in a study of ipilimumab plus nivolumab after autologous stem cell transplantation. Clones were sequenced by immunoSEQ multiplex PCR, and TCRdb holds only the in-frame ones, with some missing. The repertoire includes 77,000 or so clones, 75% to 85% of them detected once, and 2.2% sits in the top ten. The sequences come from PBMCs, collected in a trial of ipilimumab plus nivolumab as post-transplant consolidation. The receptors here all came from a male donor with diffuse large B-cell lymphoma.

V and J are TRBV30 and TRBJ2-3; D unclear. Between the trimmed V and J ends, which lost 7 bases and 0 bases, there was a span of 14 bases. CDR1 is GTSNPN and CDR2 is SVGIG in the germline V gene (reference sequence). The CDR3 runs 14 residues. This CDR3 is CASIHHGSTDTQYF. CDR3 nucleotides: TGTGCCTCCATTCACCATGGCAGCACAGATACGCAGTATTTT.

This clone appeared a single time. The CDR3 loop is CASSYIREGEQFF. CDR3 coding DNA: TGTGCCAGCAGTTACATCAGGGAGGGTGAGCAGTTCTTC. The genes are TRBV6-5 and TRBJ2-1; the match to TRBD2 covers 7 bases. CDR1 MNHEY and CDR2 SVGAGI come from the germline V gene. Germline trimming cut 2 bases from V and 9 bases from J; bases unmatched to any gene: 4. The CDR3 runs to 13 residues.

The V gene is TRBV12-5, the J gene TRBJ2-5, with D unclear. The end of the DNA is better explained by TRBJ2-7, so the J call may be wrong. CDR3 length equals 11 residues. Per the germline V gene, CDR1 is LGHNT and CDR2 is FRNRAP. The CDR3 is CASGYEYEQYF. The CDR3 region has the DNA TGTGCTAGTGGTTATGAATACGAGCAGTACTTC.

The chain joins TRBV19 to TRBJ2-4; tentatively, D is TRBD2 (6 bases). Germline values: CDR1 LNHDA, CDR2 SQIVND (reference sequence). Trimming removed 2 bases from V and 5 bases from J, with 16 bases in between. The CDR3 contains 16 residues. The CDR3 DNA sequence: TGTGCCAGTAGTATATTAGGGAGGAGGGACCAAAACATTCAGTACTTC. Its protein product is CASSILGRRDQNIQYF.